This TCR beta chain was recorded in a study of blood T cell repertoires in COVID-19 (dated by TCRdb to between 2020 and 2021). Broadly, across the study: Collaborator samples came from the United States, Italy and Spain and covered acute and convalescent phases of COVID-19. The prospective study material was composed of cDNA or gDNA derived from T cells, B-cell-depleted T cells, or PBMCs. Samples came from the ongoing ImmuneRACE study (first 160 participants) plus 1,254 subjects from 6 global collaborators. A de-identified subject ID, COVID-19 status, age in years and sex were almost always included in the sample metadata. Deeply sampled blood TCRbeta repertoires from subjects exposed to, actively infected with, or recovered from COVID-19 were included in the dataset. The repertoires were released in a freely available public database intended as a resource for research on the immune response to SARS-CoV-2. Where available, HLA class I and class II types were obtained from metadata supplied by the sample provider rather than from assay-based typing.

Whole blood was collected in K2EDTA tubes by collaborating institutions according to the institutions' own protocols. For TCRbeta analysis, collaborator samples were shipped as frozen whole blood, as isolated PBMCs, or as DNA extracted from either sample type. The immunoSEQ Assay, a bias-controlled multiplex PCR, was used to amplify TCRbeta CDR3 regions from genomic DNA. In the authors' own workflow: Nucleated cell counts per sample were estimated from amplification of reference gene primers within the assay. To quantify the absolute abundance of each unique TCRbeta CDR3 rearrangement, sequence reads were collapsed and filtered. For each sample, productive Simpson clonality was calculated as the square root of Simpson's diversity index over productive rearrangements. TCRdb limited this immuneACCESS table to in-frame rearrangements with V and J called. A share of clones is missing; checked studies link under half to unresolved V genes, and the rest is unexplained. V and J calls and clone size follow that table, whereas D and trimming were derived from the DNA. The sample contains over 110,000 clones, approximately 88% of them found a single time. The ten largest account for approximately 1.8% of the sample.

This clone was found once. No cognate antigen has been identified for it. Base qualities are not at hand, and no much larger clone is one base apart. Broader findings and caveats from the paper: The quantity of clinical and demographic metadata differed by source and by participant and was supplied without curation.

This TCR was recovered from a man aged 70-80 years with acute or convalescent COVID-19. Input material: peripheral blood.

The nucleotide sequence is TGTGCCAGCAGCTTAATTGCCAGTGGGGCCGCTGAAGCTTTCTTT. Its protein reads: CASSLIASGAAEAFF. The chain employs TRBV7-9 and TRBJ1-1; a tentative D match to TRBD1 spans 5 bases. V lost 2 bases and J lost 6 bases; the stretch between them is 16 bases long. CDR1 and CDR2, looked up from the germline V gene (reference sequence), are SEHNR and FQNEAQ. The CDR3, cysteine through phenylalanine, is 15 amino acids long. Only the CDR3 portion is preserved as DNA: 45 bases, with reading frame beginning at the first base.